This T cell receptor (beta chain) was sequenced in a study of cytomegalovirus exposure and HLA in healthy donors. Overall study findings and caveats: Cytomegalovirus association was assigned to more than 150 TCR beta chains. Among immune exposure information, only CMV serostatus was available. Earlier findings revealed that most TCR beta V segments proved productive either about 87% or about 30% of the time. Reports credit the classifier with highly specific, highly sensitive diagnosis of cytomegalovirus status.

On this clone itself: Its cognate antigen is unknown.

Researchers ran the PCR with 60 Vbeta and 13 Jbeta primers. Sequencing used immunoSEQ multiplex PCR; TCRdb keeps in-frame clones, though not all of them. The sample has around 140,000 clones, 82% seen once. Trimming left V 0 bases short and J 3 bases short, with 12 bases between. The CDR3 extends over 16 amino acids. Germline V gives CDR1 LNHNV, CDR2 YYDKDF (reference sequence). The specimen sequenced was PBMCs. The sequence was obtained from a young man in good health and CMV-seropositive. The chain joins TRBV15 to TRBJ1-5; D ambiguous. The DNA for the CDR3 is TGTGCCACCAGCAGAGATGGGCAGCCCAACAATCAGCCCCAGCATTTT. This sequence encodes CATSRDGQPNNQPQHF. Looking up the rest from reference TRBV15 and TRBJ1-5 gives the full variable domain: DAMVIQNPRYQVTQFGKPVTLSCSQTLNHNVMYWYQQKSSQAPKLLFHYYDKDFNNEADTPDNFQSRRPNTSFCFLDIRSPGLGDTAMYLCATSRDGQPNNQPQHFGDGTRLSIL.